This TCR beta chain was recovered during a study of T cell repertoires in cytomegalovirus infection. Findings and caveats of the study: CMV carriers having the relevant HLA were flagged by cumulative public TCR beta family frequency.

The CDR3 is 17 amino acids. Germline CDR1 is KGHDR and CDR2 is SFDVKD. V lost 3 bases, J lost 5 bases, and 10 bases stayed unmatched. For this clonotype: Its antigen is unknown.

TCRdb reanalysed the reads using MiXCR and keeps one entry per CDR3 protein. This table has 300,000 to 400,000 distinct CDR3 sequences, under 35% appearing once. The rearrangement joins TRBV24-1 to TRBJ2-1; 9 nucleotides line up with TRBD1. This sequence was found in a human donor in good health (CMV status not recorded). Some clones in this sample may be carry-over from other donors' samples. The sequencing here drew on cultured PBMCs, taken from culture after CMV antigen stimulation. The CDR3 spells CATSDVTGTGSDNEQFF. CDR3 DNA: TGTGCCACCAGTGATGTGACCGGGACAGGGTCTGACAATGAGCAGTTCTTC.